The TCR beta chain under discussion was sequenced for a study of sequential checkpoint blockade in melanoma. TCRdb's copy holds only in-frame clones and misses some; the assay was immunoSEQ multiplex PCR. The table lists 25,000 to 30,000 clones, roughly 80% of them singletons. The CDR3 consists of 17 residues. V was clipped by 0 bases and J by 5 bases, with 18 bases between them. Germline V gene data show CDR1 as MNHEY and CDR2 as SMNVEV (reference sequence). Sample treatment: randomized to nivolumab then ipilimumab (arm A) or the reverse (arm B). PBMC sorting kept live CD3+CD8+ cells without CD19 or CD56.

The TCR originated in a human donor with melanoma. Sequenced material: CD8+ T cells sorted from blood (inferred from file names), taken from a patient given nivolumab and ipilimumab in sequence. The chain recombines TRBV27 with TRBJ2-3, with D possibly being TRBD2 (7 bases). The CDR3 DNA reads TGTGCCAGCAGTTTATCAGGTGGGGGGGCTACGATAGATACGCAGTATTTT. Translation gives CASSLSGGGATIDTQYF.